These T cell receptor beta chains were read from a single sample in a study of blood T cell repertoires in COVID-19. TCRdb's table, derived via immunoSEQ multiplex PCR, lists solely in-frame clones and lacks some. The data show around 280,000 clones, around 88% seen once. The sequenced material came from PBMCs or T cells enriched from blood (not recorded which). The receptors derive from a woman aged 40 to 49 who had recovered from COVID-19. Each CDR3 is given with its conserved first and last residue. D genes are given only for firm matches. Size values are once, few and many counts, or a class for expanded clones, and some rows have none.

clone_size j_call cdr3_length v_call d_call cdr3_aa cdr3_nt
NA TRBJ2-7 18 TRBV7-2 TRBD2 CASSLVPPLGREGYEQYF TGTGCCAGCAGCTTAGTTCCTCCTCTTGGGCGGGAGGGGTACGAGCAGTACTTC
many TRBJ1-2 14 TRBV5-4 TRBD1 CASSPDRGLGGYTF TGTGCCAGCAGCCCCGACAGGGGGCTAGGAGGCTACACCTTC
NA TRBJ1-2 16 TRBV4-3 TRBD1 CASSQNPGQAAYGYTF TGCGCCAGCAGCCAAAACCCGGGACAGGCAGCCTATGGCTACACCTTC
NA TRBJ2-1 14 TRBV2 TRBD1 CASRGQGVTGEQFF TGTGCCAGCAGAGGACAGGGAGTCACGGGTGAGCAGTTCTTC
NA TRBJ1-2 12 TRBV7-9 NA CASSLMQGGYTF TGTGCCAGCAGCCTGATGCAGGGCGGCTACACCTTC
NA TRBJ2-2 16 TRBV2 TRBD2 CASSGPSGRGTGELFF TGTGCCAGCAGTGGTCCCAGCGGGAGGGGCACCGGGGAGCTGTTTTTT
few TRBJ1-4 15 TRBV30 NA CAWSDIGGANEKLFF TGTGCCTGGAGTGATATAGGAGGGGCTAATGAAAAACTGTTTTTT
NA TRBJ1-2 11 TRBV20-1 NA CSANSNYGYTF TGCAGTGCTAACAGCAATTATGGCTACACCTTC
many TRBJ2-5 14 TRBV20-1 TRBD2 CSASTSGTQETQYF TGCAGTGCTAGTACTAGCGGGACTCAAGAGACCCAGTACTTC
few TRBJ1-6 14 TRBV19 TRBD1 CASSRGTDNSPLHF TGTGCCAGTAGTAGGGGGACAGATAATTCACCCCTCCACTTT
NA TRBJ2-4 17 TRBV4-2 TRBD2 CASSPAPGGGGGNIQYF TGTGCCAGCAGCCCCGCCCCGGGGGGTGGGGGGGGAAACATTCAGTACTTC
NA TRBJ2-7 15 TRBV7-9 NA CASSPPGLSTYEQYF TGTGCCAGCAGTCCCCCAGGACTCTCCACCTACGAGCAGTACTTC
NA TRBJ1-3 16 TRBV14 NA CASSQGRSGPGNTIYF TGTGCCAGCAGCCAAGGGAGGTCAGGACCTGGAAACACCATATATTTT
once TRBJ1-5 14 TRBV5-1 NA CASSLQGRNQPQHF TGCGCCAGCAGCCTGCAGGGGCGGAATCAGCCCCAGCATTTT
NA TRBJ2-7 13 TRBV27 NA CASSSAGPYEQYF TGTGCCAGCAGTTCGGCAGGGCCCTACGAGCAGTACTTC
NA TRBJ2-5 13 TRBV7-3 NA CASSHGLGETQYF TGTGCCAGCAGCCACGGACTGGGGGAGACCCAGTACTTC
NA TRBJ1-1 16 TRBV7-8 NA CASSHQGIGVNTEAFF TGTGCCAGCAGCCATCAGGGTATTGGGGTGAACACTGAAGCTTTCTTT
NA TRBJ1-4 12 TRBV2 NA CASMGSAWKLFF TGTGCCAGCATGGGGAGCGCTTGGAAACTGTTTTTT
few TRBJ2-7 14 TRBV6-5 NA CASSYSPSSYEQYF TGTGCCAGCAGTTACTCACCTAGCTCCTACGAGCAGTACTTC
NA TRBJ1-2 14 TRBV28 NA CASSGQLANYGYTF TGTGCCAGCAGTGGACAGTTAGCTAACTATGGCTACACCTTC
NA TRBJ2-7 13 TRBV5-1 NA CASSLSATYEQYF TGCGCCAGCAGCTTGTCAGCGACCTACGAGCAGTACTTC
NA TRBJ2-1 16 TRBV7-2 TRBD2 CASSRAALAGGNEQFF TGTGCCAGCAGTCGTGCGGCACTAGCGGGAGGCAATGAGCAGTTCTTC
NA TRBJ1-2 12 TRBV19 NA CASYGRGDGYTF TGTGCCAGTTACGGCAGGGGAGATGGCTACACCTTC
once TRBJ2-7 14 TRBV27 NA CASSLSIQGREQYF TGTGCCAGCAGTTTATCGATACAGGGAAGGGAGCAGTACTTC
once TRBJ1-4 14 TRBV2 NA CASSEGALDEKLFF TGTGCCAGCAGTGAAGGGGCCCTGGATGAAAAACTGTTTTTT
NA TRBJ1-1 14 TRBV19 TRBD1 CASSMWDRDTEAFF TGTGCCAGTAGTATGTGGGACAGGGACACTGAAGCTTTCTTT
NA TRBJ1-2 14 TRBV6-5 NA CASSSTHPIGSYTF TGTGCCAGCAGTTCCACTCACCCTATTGGTAGCTACACCTTC
NA TRBJ1-2 15 TRBV7-2 TRBD1 CASSPDRGPNYGYTF TGTGCCAGCAGCCCGGACAGGGGCCCTAACTATGGCTACACCTTC
NA TRBJ2-1 14 TRBV27 TRBD2 CASSGLAAYNEQFF TGTGCCAGCAGTGGACTAGCGGCATACAATGAGCAGTTCTTC
NA TRBJ2-7 14 TRBV28 NA CASSRQGLYYEQYF TGTGCCAGCAGCCGACAGGGACTCTACTACGAGCAGTACTTC
NA TRBJ1-5 14 TRBV24-1 NA CATSASVGGQPQHF TGTGCCACCAGTGCCAGTGTCGGGGGTCAGCCCCAGCATTTT
NA TRBJ2-3 15 TRBV6-4 TRBD1 CASSANRGGTDTQYF TGTGCCAGCAGTGCGAACAGGGGCGGCACAGATACGCAGTATTTT